A selection of T cell receptor beta chains follows, all from one sample in a study of blood T cell repertoires in COVID-19. Data came from immunoSEQ multiplex PCR; TCRdb stores just in-frame clones and leaves some out. The sample yields some 210,000 clones, roughly four fifths seen once. Input material: peripheral blood. The receptors were sampled from a woman in her 70s with active or convalescent COVID-19. CDR3s include the opening cysteine and the closing phenylalanine or tryptophan. D genes are given only for firm matches. Only part of the rows carry a size: once, few, many, or a class if the clone is expanded.

j_gene,abundance,d_gene,v_gene,CDR3nt,CDR3aa
TRBJ2-7,-,TRBD2,TRBV5-1,TGCGCCAGCAGCGGAGGGACTAGCGCCAGCGAGCAGTACTTC,CASSGGTSASEQYF
TRBJ1-1,-,TRBD1,TRBV11-2,TGTGCCAGCAGCACCTTGGACAGGGTGGTAAAGGCTTTCTTT,CASSTLDRVVKAFF
TRBJ1-1,-,-,TRBV5-4,TGTGCCAGCAGCTTGCGCGGCGGTGAGGAGGCTTTCTTT,CASSLRGGEEAFF
TRBJ2-5,once,TRBD1,TRBV28,TGTGCCAGCAGTTTACGGGACAGGGATATAGAGACCCAGTACTTC,CASSLRDRDIETQYF
TRBJ1-5,-,-,TRBV15,TGTGCCACCAGCAGAGATTACGGAGCAGATAGCAATCAGCCCCAGCATTTT,CATSRDYGADSNQPQHF
TRBJ2-3,-,-,TRBV25-1,TGTGCCAGCAGTGAAACGGGAGTTACAGATACGCAGTATTTT,CASSETGVTDTQYF
TRBJ1-5,once,-,TRBV10-3,TGTGCCATCAGTGATCTCGGGCAGGGAAATCAGCCCCAGCATTTT,CAISDLGQGNQPQHF
TRBJ2-7,-,TRBD2,TRBV5-5,TGTGCCAGCAGCTTGTCGGGTACTAGCGGGACCGAGCAGTACTTC,CASSLSGTSGTEQYF
TRBJ2-2,-,-,TRBV18,TGTGCCAGCTCAGCCCTCTCTAGCGCGAACACCGGGGAGCTGTTTTTT,CASSALSSANTGELFF
TRBJ2-2,-,-,TRBV29-1,TGCAGCGGGCGGGGTCTTAACACCGGGGAGCTGTTTTTT,CSGRGLNTGELFF
TRBJ1-2,-,-,TRBV20-1,TGCACTTATCGGACAGAGTATGGCTACACCTTC,CTYRTEYGYTF
TRBJ2-1,few,TRBD2,TRBV24-1,TGTGCCACCAGTGACCCCCGGGGCGGGAGGGCCGTCGGTGAGCAGTTCTTC,CATSDPRGGRAVGEQFF
TRBJ1-2,-,TRBD1,TRBV6-5,TGTGCCAGCAGCCGCCAGGGGGCGCCTAACTATGGCTACACCTTC,CASSRQGAPNYGYTF
TRBJ2-5,few,-,TRBV27,TGTGCCAGCAGCTATTCAAGGGGAGGGACCCAGTACTTC,CASSYSRGGTQYF
TRBJ2-7,-,-,TRBV14,TGTGCCAGCAGTGTGATACGCGGTAGCTCCTACGAGCAGTACTTC,CASSVIRGSSYEQYF
TRBJ1-4,-,-,TRBV3-1/TRBV3-2,TGTGCCAGCAGCCGTATGGGAGGGGAAAAACTGTTTTTT,CASSRMGGEKLFF
TRBJ1-1,-,TRBD1,TRBV11-3,TGTGCCAGCAGCCCCGGGACAGGGGTTCAAGGCACTGAAGCTTTCTTT,CASSPGTGVQGTEAFF
TRBJ1-4,-,-,TRBV2,TGTGCCAGCCGAACAGTCAATGAAAAACTGTTTTTT,CASRTVNEKLFF
TRBJ2-1,once,TRBD2,TRBV29-1,TGCAGCGTTGAAGGTGGTGACGGCGGGAGAGGGGACTACAATGAGCAGTTCTTC,CSVEGGDGGRGDYNEQFF
TRBJ1-1,-,TRBD1,TRBV6-6,TGTGCCAGCACCCCGACAGGGAGGAACACTGAAGCTTTCTTT,CASTPTGRNTEAFF
TRBJ2-7,-,-,TRBV5-6,TGTGCCAGCACCGACGCGAGGAAATACTACGAGCAGTACTTC,CASTDARKYYEQYF
TRBJ2-5,-,-,TRBV6-5,TGTGCCAGCAGCCTCCTACTGGGGCAGCAAGAGACCCAGTACTTC,CASSLLLGQQETQYF
TRBJ2-1,once,TRBD1,TRBV7-9,TGTGCCAGCAGCTCCCTCGGACAGGGTAGGAATGAGCAGTTCTTC,CASSSLGQGRNEQFF
TRBJ2-2,-,TRBD1,TRBV7-9,TGTGCCAGCAGCGGGGACAGGGGGCCCACCGGGGAGCTGTTTTTT,CASSGDRGPTGELFF
TRBJ2-3,once,TRBD1,TRBV12-5,TGTGCTAGTGAGACCTTGGGACAGGGGGACACAGATACGCAGTATTTT,CASETLGQGDTDTQYF
TRBJ2-3,few,TRBD2,TRBV9,TGTGCCAGCAGCGTCCCGGGACTAGCGGGAGAAACGCAGTATTTT,CASSVPGLAGETQYF
TRBJ2-3,-,TRBD2,TRBV29-1,TGCAGCGCTGCTTCAGCGGGAGGAGGCTCAGGTACGCAGTATTTT,CSAASAGGGSGTQYF
TRBJ2-1,-,TRBD2,TRBV3-1/TRBV3-2,TGTGCCAGCAGCCAAGATCGGAATAGCGGGTTCGATGAGCAGTTCTTC,CASSQDRNSGFDEQFF
TRBJ2-7,-,-,TRBV6-5,TGTGCCAGCAGTCCGGGACACCACTCCTACGAGCAGTACTTC,CASSPGHHSYEQYF
TRBJ2-1,-,-,TRBV5-4,TGTGCCAGCAGCCCCCGCCGACAAGCAGGGCAGTTCTTC,CASSPRRQAGQFF
TRBJ2-1,few,TRBD2,TRBV2,TGTGCCAGCAGGAGGACTAGCGGCAATGAGCAGTTCTTC,CASRRTSGNEQFF
TRBJ2-4,-,-,TRBV6-5,TGTGCCAGCAGTTACGACTGGTCGGAGGCCAAAAACATTCAGTACTTC,CASSYDWSEAKNIQYF
TRBJ2-3,-,-,TRBV5-6,TGTGCCAGCGGACCGGGACTTACCGCAGATACGCAGTATTTT,CASGPGLTADTQYF
TRBJ1-4,-,TRBD1,TRBV5-1,TGCGCCAGCAGCCTAGGGGACAGGGACTTATCTAATGAAAAACTGTTTTTT,CASSLGDRDLSNEKLFF
TRBJ2-5,-,TRBD1,TRBV7-9,TGTGCCAGCACCAAGGGGGCTGCGGAGACCCAGTACTTC,CASTKGAAETQYF
TRBJ2-7,-,TRBD1,TRBV6-4,TGTGCCAGCAGTGACCCCCGGGACAGGGGATCCTACGAGCAGTACTTC,CASSDPRDRGSYEQYF
TRBJ1-6,-,-,TRBV6-1,TGTGCCAGCAGTGAAGTAGATAATTCACCCCTCCACTTT,CASSEVDNSPLHF
TRBJ2-3,-,TRBD2,TRBV7-3,TGTGCCAGCAGCTTAAAAGTCGCGGGGGCAGATACGCAGTATTTT,CASSLKVAGADTQYF
TRBJ2-7,-,-,TRBV29-1,TGCAGCGTTGCCCCGACTGGGCGGATGGGGCCCCAGTACTTC,CSVAPTGRMGPQYF
TRBJ2-5,-,-,TRBV4-1,TGCGCCAGCAGCCAAGATCAAGGACTCCCGGAGACCCAGTACTTC,CASSQDQGLPETQYF
TRBJ2-1,-,TRBD2,TRBV7-2,TGTGCCAGCAGCTTCTCGGGACTAGCGGGAAGTAATGAGCAGTTCTTC,CASSFSGLAGSNEQFF
TRBJ2-1,-,-,TRBV27,TGTGCCAGCAGTCTCCTTCTCCGGGACATCTACAATGAGCAGTTCTTC,CASSLLLRDIYNEQFF
TRBJ2-7,once,TRBD2,TRBV3-1/TRBV3-2,TGTGCCAGCAGCCAAGTAACTAGAACGGGAGGAATGTACGAGCAGTACTTC,CASSQVTRTGGMYEQYF
TRBJ2-7,-,-,TRBV12-3/TRBV12-4,TGTGCCAGCAGTTTTGTAGTACCCGAGCAGTACTTC,CASSFVVPEQYF
TRBJ2-3,-,-,TRBV2,TGTGCCAGCACGGAGACTAGCACAGATACGCAGTATTTT,CASTETSTDTQYF
TRBJ1-2,-,-,TRBV5-1,TGCGCCAGCAGGGGGGGGCAGGAGGATGGCTACACCTTC,CASRGGQEDGYTF